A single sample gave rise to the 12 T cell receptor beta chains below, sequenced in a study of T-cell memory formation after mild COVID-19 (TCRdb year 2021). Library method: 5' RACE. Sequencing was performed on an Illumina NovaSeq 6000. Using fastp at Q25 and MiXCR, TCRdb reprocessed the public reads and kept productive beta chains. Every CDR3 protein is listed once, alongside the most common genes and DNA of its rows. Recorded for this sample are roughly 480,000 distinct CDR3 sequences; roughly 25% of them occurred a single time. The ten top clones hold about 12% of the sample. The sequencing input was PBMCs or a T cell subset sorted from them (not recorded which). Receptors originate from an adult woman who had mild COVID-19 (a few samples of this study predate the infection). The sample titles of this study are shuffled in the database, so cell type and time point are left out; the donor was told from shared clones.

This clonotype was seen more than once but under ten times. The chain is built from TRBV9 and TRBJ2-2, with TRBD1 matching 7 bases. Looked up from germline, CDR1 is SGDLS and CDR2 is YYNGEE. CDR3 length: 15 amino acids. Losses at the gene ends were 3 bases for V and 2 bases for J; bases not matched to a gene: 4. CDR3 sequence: CASSATGLNTGELFF. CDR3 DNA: TGTGCCAGCAGCGCGACAGGGCTCAACACCGGGGAGCTGTTTTTT.

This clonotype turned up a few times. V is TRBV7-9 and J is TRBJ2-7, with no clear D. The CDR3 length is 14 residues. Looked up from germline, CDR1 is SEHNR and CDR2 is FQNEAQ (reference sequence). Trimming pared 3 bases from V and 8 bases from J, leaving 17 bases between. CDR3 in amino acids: CASSFMGFGCQQYF. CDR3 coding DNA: TGTGCCAGCAGCTTTATGGGTTTTGGCTGCCAGCAGTACTTC. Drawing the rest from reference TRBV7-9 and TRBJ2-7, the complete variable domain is DTGVSQNPRHKITKRGQNVTFRCDPISEHNRLYWYRQTLGQGPEFLTYFQNEAQLEKSRLLSDRFSAERPKGSFSTLEIQRTEQGDSAMYLCASSFMGFGCQQYFGPGTRLTVT.

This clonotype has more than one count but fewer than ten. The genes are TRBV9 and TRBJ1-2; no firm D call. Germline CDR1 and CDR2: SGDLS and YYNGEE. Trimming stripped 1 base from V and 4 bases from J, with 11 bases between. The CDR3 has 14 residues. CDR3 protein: CASSVSDGLYGYTF. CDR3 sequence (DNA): TGTGCCAGCAGCGTATCCGACGGCCTCTATGGCTACACCTTC.

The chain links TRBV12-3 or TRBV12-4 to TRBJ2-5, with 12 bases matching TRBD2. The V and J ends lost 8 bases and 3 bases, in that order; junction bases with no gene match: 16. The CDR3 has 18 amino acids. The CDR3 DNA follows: TGTGCCAGCTCCGGACTAGCGGGGCTGAGAGTGGATAAAGAGACCCAGTACTTC. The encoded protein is CASSGLAGLRVDKETQYF.

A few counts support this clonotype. The CDR3 nucleotides read TGCAGCGTTGAAGATCAGGGGGCTCGTTCCTACAATGAGCAGTTCTTC. It specifies CSVEDQGARSYNEQFF. The chain joins TRBV29-1 to TRBJ2-1; the match to TRBD1 covers 8 bases. CDR1 and CDR2 (germline): SQVTM, ANQGSEA. V shed 0 bases and J 1 base; nucleotides not matched to a gene: 5. The CDR3 has 16 amino acids.

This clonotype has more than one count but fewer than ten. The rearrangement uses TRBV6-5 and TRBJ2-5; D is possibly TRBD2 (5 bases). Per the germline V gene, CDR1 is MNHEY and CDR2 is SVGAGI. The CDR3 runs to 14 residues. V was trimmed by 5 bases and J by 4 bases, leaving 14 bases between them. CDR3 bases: TGTGCCAGCAGTCCACTAAGCGGAGGAGAGACCCAGTACTTC. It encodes CASSPLSGGETQYF.

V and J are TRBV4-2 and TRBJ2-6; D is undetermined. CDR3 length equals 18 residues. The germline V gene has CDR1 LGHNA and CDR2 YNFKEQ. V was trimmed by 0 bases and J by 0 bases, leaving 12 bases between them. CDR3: CASSQEGSWNSGANVLTF. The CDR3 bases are TGTGCCAGCAGCCAAGAAGGATCTTGGAACTCTGGGGCCAACGTCCTGACTTTC.

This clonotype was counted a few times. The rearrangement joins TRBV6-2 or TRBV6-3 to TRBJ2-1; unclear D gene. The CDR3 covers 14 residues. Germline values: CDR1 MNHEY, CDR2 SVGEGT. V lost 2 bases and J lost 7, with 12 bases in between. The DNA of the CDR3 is TGTGCCAGCAGTTACGTCGGGTCCATTAATGAGCAGTTCTTC. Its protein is CASSYVGSINEQFF.

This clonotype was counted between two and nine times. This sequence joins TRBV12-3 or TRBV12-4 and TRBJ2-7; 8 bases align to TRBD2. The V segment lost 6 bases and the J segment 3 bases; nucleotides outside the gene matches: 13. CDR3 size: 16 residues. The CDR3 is CASSYTSGGVHYEQYF. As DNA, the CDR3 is TGTGCCAGCAGCTACACAAGCGGGGGAGTGCACTACGAGCAGTACTTC.

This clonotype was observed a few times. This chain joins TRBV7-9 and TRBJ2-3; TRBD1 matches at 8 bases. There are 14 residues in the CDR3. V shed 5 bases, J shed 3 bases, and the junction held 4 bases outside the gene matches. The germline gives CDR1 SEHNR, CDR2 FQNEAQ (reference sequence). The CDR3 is CASSRQGWTDTQYF. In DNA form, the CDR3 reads TGTGCCAGCAGCCGACAGGGGTGGACAGATACGCAGTATTTT.

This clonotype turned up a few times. CDR3 residues: CAMGTSGMYNEQFF. CDR3 nucleotide sequence: TGTGCCATGGGGACTAGCGGGATGTACAATGAGCAGTTCTTC. This chain links TRBV10-3 with TRBJ2-1; 13 bases align to TRBD2. Germline loops: CDR1 ENHRY, CDR2 SYGVKD. V lost 9 bases, J lost 4 bases, and 3 bases stayed unmatched. This CDR3 is 14 amino acids long.

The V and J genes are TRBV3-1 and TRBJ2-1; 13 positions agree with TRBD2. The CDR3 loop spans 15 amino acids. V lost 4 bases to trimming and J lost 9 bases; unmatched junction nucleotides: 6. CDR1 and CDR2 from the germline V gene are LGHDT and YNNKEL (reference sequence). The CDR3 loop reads CASSPGLAGAAEQFF. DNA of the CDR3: TGTGCCAGCAGCCCCGGACTAGCGGGAGCGGCTGAGCAGTTCTTC.